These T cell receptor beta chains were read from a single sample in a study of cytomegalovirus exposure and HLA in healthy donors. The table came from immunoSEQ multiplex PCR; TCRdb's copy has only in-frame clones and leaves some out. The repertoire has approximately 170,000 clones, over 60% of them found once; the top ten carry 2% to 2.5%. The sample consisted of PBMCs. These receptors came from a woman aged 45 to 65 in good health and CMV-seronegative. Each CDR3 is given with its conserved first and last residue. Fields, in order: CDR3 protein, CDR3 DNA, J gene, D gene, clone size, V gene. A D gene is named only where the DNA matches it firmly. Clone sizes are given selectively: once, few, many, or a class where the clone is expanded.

CDR3: CASSQVNGQGIGFPNTEAFF
DNA: TGCGCCAGCAGCCAAGTTAACGGACAGGGAATTGGGTTTCCGAACACTGAAGCTTTCTTT
J: TRBJ1-1
D: TRBD1
size: NA
V: TRBV4-1

CDR3: CASSFATRVYTEAFF
DNA: TGTGCCAGCAGTTTTGCGACTCGGGTTTACACTGAAGCTTTCTTT
J: TRBJ1-1
D: NA
size: NA
V: TRBV28

CDR3: CASSLRPPGTVEQYF
DNA: TGTGCCAGCAGTTTACGACCGCCGGGGACTGTCGAGCAGTACTTC
J: TRBJ2-7
D: NA
size: NA
V: TRBV27

CDR3: CASNRVANTGELFF
DNA: TGTGCCAGCAACAGGGTTGCGAACACCGGGGAGCTGTTTTTT
J: TRBJ2-2
D: NA
size: NA
V: TRBV9

CDR3: CASSDPQYRGGEQFF
DNA: TGTGCCAGCAGTGACCCCCAATACAGGGGTGGTGAGCAGTTCTTC
J: TRBJ2-1
D: TRBD1
size: NA
V: TRBV25-1

CDR3: CASSLRLVDNEQFF
DNA: TGTGCCAGCAGTTTAAGGCTAGTCGACAATGAGCAGTTCTTC
J: TRBJ2-1
D: NA
size: NA
V: TRBV28

CDR3: CASSPRQGLTDTQYF
DNA: TGTGCCAGCAGCCCCAGACAGGGACTCACAGATACGCAGTATTTT
J: TRBJ2-3
D: NA
size: NA
V: TRBV14

CDR3: CASSPRQDRPQHF
DNA: TGTGCCAGTAGCCCCAGACAGGACCGGCCCCAGCATTTT
J: TRBJ1-5
D: NA
size: NA
V: TRBV19

CDR3: CASSPRRAQGGQETQYF
DNA: TGTGCCAGCTCACCGCGACGTGCTCAGGGGGGCCAAGAGACCCAGTACTTC
J: TRBJ2-5
D: NA
size: NA
V: TRBV18

CDR3: CASRPPTGHNQPQHF
DNA: TGTGCCAGCAGGCCCCCAACAGGGCACAATCAGCCCCAGCATTTT
J: TRBJ1-5
D: NA
size: NA
V: TRBV28

CDR3: CASSLPIGQGSNEQYF
DNA: TGTGCCAGCAGCTTGCCCATAGGACAGGGGTCCAACGAGCAGTACTTC
J: TRBJ2-7
D: TRBD1
size: NA
V: TRBV7-9

CDR3: CASGPNFYEQYF
DNA: TGTGCTAGTGGTCCCAACTTCTACGAGCAGTACTTC
J: TRBJ2-7
D: NA
size: NA
V: TRBV12-5

CDR3: CASTSGTGSYEQYF
DNA: TGTGCCAGCACTTCCGGGACAGGGTCCTACGAGCAGTACTTC
J: TRBJ2-7
D: TRBD1
size: few
V: TRBV6-1

CDR3: CASSRLGTGVSYTF
DNA: TGTGCCAGTAGTCGTCTTGGGACAGGGGTTTCCTACACCTTC
J: TRBJ1-2
D: TRBD1
size: NA
V: TRBV19

CDR3: CASSPIGEQYF
DNA: TGTGCCAGCAGCCCCATCGGGGAGCAGTACTTC
J: TRBJ2-7
D: NA
size: once
V: TRBV7-2

CDR3: CASSSGQGNTIYF
DNA: TGCGCCAGCAGCTCCGGACAGGGGAACACCATATATTTT
J: TRBJ1-3
D: TRBD1
size: NA
V: TRBV5-1

CDR3: CASSEDRGSPLHF
DNA: TGTGCCAGCAGTGAGGACAGGGGTTCACCCCTCCACTTT
J: TRBJ1-6
D: TRBD1
size: NA
V: TRBV6-1

CDR3: CASSVSGTGFGELFF
DNA: TGTGCCAGCAGCGTTTCCGGGACAGGATTCGGGGAGCTGTTTTTT
J: TRBJ2-2
D: TRBD1
size: NA
V: TRBV5-8

CDR3: CASSLEGSNNQPQHF
DNA: TGTGCCAGCAGCTTAGAGGGCAGTAACAATCAGCCCCAGCATTTT
J: TRBJ1-5
D: NA
size: NA
V: TRBV11-2

CDR3: CASSESRGPRVGYTF
DNA: TGTGCCAGCAGTGAATCAAGAGGCCCGAGGGTTGGCTACACCTTC
J: TRBJ1-2
D: NA
size: NA
V: TRBV25-1

CDR3: CSSSLGLAGVEQYF
DNA: TGTTCCAGCAGCTTAGGGCTAGCGGGAGTCGAGCAGTACTTC
J: TRBJ2-7
D: TRBD2
size: NA
V: TRBV7-9

CDR3: CASSLSRGDYEQYF
DNA: TGTGCCAGCAGCCTATCGCGGGGGGACTACGAGCAGTACTTC
J: TRBJ2-7
D: TRBD2
size: NA
V: TRBV9

CDR3: CASSPGQTMNTEAFF
DNA: TGTGCCAGCTCACCGGGACAGACGATGAACACTGAAGCTTTCTTT
J: TRBJ1-1
D: TRBD1
size: NA
V: TRBV18

CDR3: CAISESGGAEAFF
DNA: TGTGCCATCAGTGAGTCGGGAGGGGCTGAAGCTTTCTTT
J: TRBJ1-1
D: NA
size: once
V: TRBV10-3

CDR3: CASSPDRNTGELFF
DNA: TGTGCCAGCAGCCCAGACAGGAACACCGGGGAGCTGTTTTTT
J: TRBJ2-2
D: NA
size: NA
V: TRBV2

CDR3: CASSRLAGTQETQYF
DNA: TGTGCCAGCAGCCGCCTAGCGGGGACCCAAGAGACCCAGTACTTC
J: TRBJ2-5
D: TRBD2
size: NA
V: TRBV7-3

CDR3: CAMGGLAGGRYEQYF
DNA: TGTGCCATGGGGGGGCTAGCGGGAGGACGCTACGAGCAGTACTTC
J: TRBJ2-7
D: TRBD2
size: NA
V: TRBV28

CDR3: CASSEQGSGNEKLFF
DNA: TGTGCCAGCAGTGAACAGGGCAGCGGTAATGAAAAACTGTTTTTT
J: TRBJ1-4
D: NA
size: NA
V: TRBV6-4

CDR3: CASSERPTGELFF
DNA: TGTGCCAGCAGTGAACGTCCCACCGGGGAGCTGTTTTTT
J: TRBJ2-2
D: NA
size: NA
V: TRBV25-1

CDR3: CASSSQGGGGNQPQHF
DNA: TGTGCCAGTAGTTCGCAGGGGGGAGGTGGCAATCAGCCCCAGCATTTT
J: TRBJ1-5
D: TRBD1
size: NA
V: TRBV19

CDR3: CASSSGGDRGLAKNIQYF
DNA: TGCGCCAGCAGCTCAGGGGGGGACAGGGGTCTAGCCAAAAACATTCAGTACTTC
J: TRBJ2-4
D: TRBD1
size: few
V: TRBV5-1

CDR3: CATLGSESSYNEQFF
DNA: TGTGCCACCCTGGGTAGCGAAAGCTCCTACAATGAGCAGTTCTTC
J: TRBJ2-1
D: NA
size: few
V: TRBV6-5

CDR3: CASSSGTSGVNEQFF
DNA: TGTGCCAGCAGTTCCGGGACTAGCGGGGTGAATGAGCAGTTCTTC
J: TRBJ2-1
D: TRBD2
size: NA
V: TRBV6-4